This record looks at one T cell receptor beta chain sequence and its context. Authors' processing steps: ImmunoSEQ gave junction-only sequences without quality scores, so filtering differed. Clones were sequenced by immunoSEQ multiplex PCR, and TCRdb holds only the in-frame ones, with some missing. D and trimming were read from the DNA, whereas the V and J calls and clone size are those reported in that table. The sample lists about 490,000 clones, approximately 80% occurring once. This record belongs to a study of shared clonotypes between healthy human individuals. Germline CDR1 reads MGHDK; CDR2 reads SYGVNS. This CDR3 spans 15 amino acids. Trimming removed 7 bases from V and 2 bases from J, with 17 bases in between.

The specimen was PBMCs. This rearrangement joins TRBV25-1 to TRBJ1-2; D remains unclear. This sequence was found in a woman aged 40 to 50 in good health. Some clones in this sample may be carry-over from other donors' samples. The CDR3 spells CASTRRRESNYGYTF. Here the CDR3 DNA reads TGTGCCAGCACAAGACGCCGGGAGTCGAACTATGGCTACACCTTC.